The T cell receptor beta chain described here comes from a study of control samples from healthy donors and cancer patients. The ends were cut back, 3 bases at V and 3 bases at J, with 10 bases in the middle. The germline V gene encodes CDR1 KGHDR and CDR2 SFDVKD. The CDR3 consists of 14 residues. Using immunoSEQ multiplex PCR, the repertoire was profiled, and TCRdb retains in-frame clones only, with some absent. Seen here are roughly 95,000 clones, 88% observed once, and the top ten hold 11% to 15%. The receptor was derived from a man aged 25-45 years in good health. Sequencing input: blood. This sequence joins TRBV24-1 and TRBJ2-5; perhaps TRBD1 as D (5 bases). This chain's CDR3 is CATSDPTTEETQYF. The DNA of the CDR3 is TGTGCCACCAGTGATCCGACGACAGAAGAGACCCAGTACTTC.